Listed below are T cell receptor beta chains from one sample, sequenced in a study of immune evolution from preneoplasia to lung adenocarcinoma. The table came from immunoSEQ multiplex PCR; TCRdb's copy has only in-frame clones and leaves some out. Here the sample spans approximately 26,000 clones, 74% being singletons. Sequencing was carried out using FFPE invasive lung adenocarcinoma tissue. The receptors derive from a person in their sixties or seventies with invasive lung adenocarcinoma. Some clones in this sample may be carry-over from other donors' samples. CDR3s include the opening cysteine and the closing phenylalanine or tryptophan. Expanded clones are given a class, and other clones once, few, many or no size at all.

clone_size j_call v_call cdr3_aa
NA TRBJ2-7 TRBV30 CAWSPPLSAEQYF
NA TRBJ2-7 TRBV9 CASSVGQGADEQYF
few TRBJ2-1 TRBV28 CASRRQGGGNEQFF
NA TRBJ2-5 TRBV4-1 CASSQAPTVKETQYF
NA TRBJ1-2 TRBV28 CASSNRDRGRKGGYTF
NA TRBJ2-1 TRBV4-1 CASTIAEGSYNEQFF
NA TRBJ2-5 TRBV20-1 CSARQETQYF
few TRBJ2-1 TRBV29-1 CSVSGQAISNEQFF
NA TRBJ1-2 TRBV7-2 CASSLPQGAYGYTF
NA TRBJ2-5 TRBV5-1 CASSRNRGETQYF
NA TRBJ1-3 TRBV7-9 CASSYPGQGAKGNTIYF
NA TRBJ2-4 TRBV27 CASSFGTKNIQYF
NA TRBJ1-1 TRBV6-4 CASSDSGGPAFF
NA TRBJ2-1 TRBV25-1 CASRTTSYNEQFF
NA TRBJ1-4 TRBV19 CASTLLGTASEKLFF
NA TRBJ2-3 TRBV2 CASSDSGLRGQYF
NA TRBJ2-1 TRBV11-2 CASSPRQGTYNEQFF
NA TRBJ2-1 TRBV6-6 CASSYSTGGNEQFF
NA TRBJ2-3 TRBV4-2 CASSQRTEGSDTQYF
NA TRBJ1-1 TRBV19 CASRGQGANTEAFF
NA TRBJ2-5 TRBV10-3 CAISRQREETQYF
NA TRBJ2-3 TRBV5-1 CASRRRQGSTDTQYF
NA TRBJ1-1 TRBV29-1 CSGGRGERTEAFF
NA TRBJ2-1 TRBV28 CASKGTFSSDEQFF
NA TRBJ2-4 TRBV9 CASSVARTGGVLDIQYF
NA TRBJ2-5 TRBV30 CAWSSGLAEETQYF
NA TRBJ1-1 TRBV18 CASSPTAMNTEAFF
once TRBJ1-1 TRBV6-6 CASRGQMNTEAFF
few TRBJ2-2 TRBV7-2 CASSPQGGLNTGELFF
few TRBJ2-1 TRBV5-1 CASSLANLGPTHNEQFF
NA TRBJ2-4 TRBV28 CASSLNLAGNIQYF
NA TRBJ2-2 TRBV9 CASSGLAPGIGRSSGRFGGELFF
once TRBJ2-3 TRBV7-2 CASSRTYTDTQYF
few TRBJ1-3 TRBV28 CASSSVGVEISGNTIYF
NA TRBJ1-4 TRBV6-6 CASSYDGWGGAEKLFF
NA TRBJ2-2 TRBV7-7 CASSLRFTGELFF
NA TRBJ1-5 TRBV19 CASSTAWSNQPQHF
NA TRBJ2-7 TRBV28 CASKSGAILYEQYF
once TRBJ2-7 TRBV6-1 CASIAGTSGSYEQYF
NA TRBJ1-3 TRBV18 CASSQGSANTIYF